Presented here are 17 T cell receptor beta chains from one specimen sequenced in a study of CD8+CD57+ T cells in acquired aplastic anemia (dated by TCRdb to the late 2010s). Flow cytometry had shown CD8+CD57+ cell expansion in the patients selected for sequencing. Instrument on record: Illumina HiSeq 2000. Genomic DNA was used as template for profiling of TCR beta VDJ combinations and CDR3 sequences. TCRdb took the public reads, trimmed them with fastp at Q25, ran MiXCR for clone calling and kept in-frame beta chains. Under each unique CDR3 protein, matching rows form one entry showing the most common genes and DNA. The sample has 150,000 to 200,000 distinct CDR3 sequences on record, around 50% of them singletons. Of the sample, under 1.2% falls within the top ten clones. The sequencing sample was made of sorted CD4+, CD8+, or CD8+CD57+ T cells (not recorded which) from PBMCs. The receptors here all came from a human donor with aplastic anemia.

In its sample, this clonotype was seen many times. This chain links TRBV20-1 with TRBJ1-1, with 8 bases fitting TRBD1. Losses at the gene ends were 3 bases for V and 3 bases for J; bases not matched to a gene: 6. Per the germline V gene, CDR1 is DFQATT and CDR2 is SNEGSKA (reference sequence). The CDR3 length is 14 residues. The CDR3: CSASLPGGHTEAFF. CDR3 in DNA: TGCAGTGCTAGCTTACCAGGGGGCCACACTGAAGCTTTCTTT.

The chain joins TRBV10-1 to TRBJ2-7; D call uncertain. The germline CDR1 and CDR2 sequences are WNHNN and SYGVQD (reference sequence). V was clipped by 6 bases and J by 4 bases, with 16 bases between them. The CDR3 contains 14 residues. The CDR3 DNA sequence: TGCGCCAGCAGAGAAATAGGACCCTCTTACGAGCAGTACTTC. This sequence encodes CASREIGPSYEQYF.

The chain links TRBV20-1 to TRBJ2-5; a weak D match, TRBD2 (5 bases). The CDR3 spans 16 residues. The V gene's germline CDR1 is DFQATT and CDR2 SNEGSKA (reference sequence). With 0 bases removed from V and 5 bases from J, the gap between germline ends came to 19 bases. In nucleotides, the CDR3 is TGCAGTGCTAGAGAGGGAGCGGCGAGAAGTTTGGAGACCCAGTACTTC. As protein: CSAREGAARSLETQYF.

This clonotype appeared a few times. This may be a read error: a much more frequent sequence differs by one nucleotide. V gene TRBV7-2 combines with J gene TRBJ1-1; D is unresolved. From germline, CDR1 is SGHTA and CDR2 FQGNSA. The CDR3 is 13 amino acids. This CDR3 reads CASSPRGQLIASF. In DNA form, the CDR3 reads TGTGCCAGCAGCCCCCGGGGTCAACTGATAGCTTCCTTT.

The DNA for the CDR3 is TGTGCCAGCAGCCCGATGTCCGGGGAGCTGTTTTTT. Its translation: CASSPMSGELFF. The V gene is TRBV7-9, the J gene TRBJ2-2, with D hard to call. Germline values: CDR1 SEHNR, CDR2 FQNEAQ (reference sequence). Trimming pared 5 bases from V and 6 bases from J, leaving 7 bases between. The CDR3 is made up of 12 amino acids.

Worth noting for this clonotype: A read error is possible here, since a much larger clone lies one base away. The chain is built from TRBV7-8 and TRBJ2-1, with 7 bases fitting TRBD2. The CDR3 is made up of 16 amino acids. Germline V gene lookup returns CDR1 SGHVS and CDR2 FQNEAQ. The trim removed 0 bases at V and 5 bases at J, leaving 7 bases unmatched. CDR3 nucleotides: TGTGCCAGCAGCTTAGCGCGGCGGCGGGGGAACAATGAGCAGTTCTTC. It yields the protein CASSLARRRGNNEQFF.

The J gene is TRBJ1-4, the V gene TRBV7-2; the D gene is possibly TRBD1 (5 bases). The germline V gene has CDR1 SGHTA and CDR2 FQGNSA. The CDR3 has 14 residues. The V gene lost 6 bases and the J gene lost 8 bases, with 16 bases spanning the gap. The CDR3 sequence: CASRAGSLEEKLFF. Here the CDR3 DNA reads TGTGCCAGCAGGGCAGGGAGTTTGGAGGAAAAACTGTTTTTT.

This clonotype was counted ten times or more. The chain is built from TRBV6-5 and TRBJ2-7, with TRBD1 matching over 10 bases. V lost 0 bases and J lost 7; bases outside the gene matches: 9. The CDR3 has 16 residues. Germline V gene data show CDR1 as MNHEY and CDR2 as SVGAGI. The CDR3 nucleotides are TGTGCCAGCAGTTACTCGAATTCCGGGACAGGGGAAGAGCAGTACTTC. This gives the protein CASSYSNSGTGEEQYF.

This clonotype appeared many times. J is TRBJ1-1 and V is TRBV12-3 or TRBV12-4; D not certain. The V gene lost 2 bases and the J gene lost 3 bases, with 13 bases spanning the gap. The CDR3 has 15 amino acids. The CDR3 DNA is TGTGCCAGCAGTTTATCTTACGGCGGGGACACTGAAGCTTTCTTT. It translates to CASSLSYGGDTEAFF.

This clonotype was picked up many times. V usage is TRBV4-1 and J usage is TRBJ1-2; D gene unclear. Germline CDR1 MGHRA, CDR2 YSYEKL. Trimming took off 1 base at V and 0 bases at J, with 6 bases between the two ends. This CDR3 is built from 14 residues. For the CDR3, the DNA is TGCGCCAGCAGCCAAGGGCAGGCTAACTATGGCTACACCTTC. Translating it yields CASSQGQANYGYTF.

The V and J genes are TRBV15 and TRBJ2-5; D not certain. The V end lost 0 bases, the J end lost 1 base, and 9 bases lay between the germline ends. Germline CDR1 reads LNHNV; CDR2 reads YYDKDF (reference sequence). CDR3 length equals 15 residues. The CDR3 DNA sequence: TGTGCCACCAGCAGAGATGGGCAAGCCCAAGAGACCCAGTACTTC. Protein sequence: CATSRDGQAQETQYF.

This chain uses TRBV25-1 with TRBJ1-2, with D unresolved. The CDR3 runs to 14 residues. V gave up 3 bases and J gave up 0 bases, with 8 bases separating them. Germline CDR1 reads MGHDK; CDR2 reads SYGVNS. This chain's CDR3 is CASSEPGPNYGYTF. CDR3 nucleotide sequence: TGTGCCAGCAGTGAGCCCGGACCTAACTATGGCTACACCTTC.

The genes are TRBV6-1 and TRBJ2-1, with 8 bases aligning to TRBD2. In germline, CDR1 is MNHNS, CDR2 SASEGT. This CDR3 is built from 15 residues. The V and J ends lost 6 bases and 3 bases, in that order; junction bases with no gene match: 7. The CDR3 nucleotides read TGTGCCAGCAGGAGAGCGGGGGCCCGCTACAATGAGCAGTTCTTC. Its translation is CASRRAGARYNEQFF.

The chain joins TRBV20-1 to TRBJ1-1; D unresolved. V was cut by 6 bases and J by 2 bases, with 16 bases left in between. The CDR3 is 14 residues long. CDR1 DFQATT and CDR2 SNEGSKA come from the germline V gene (reference sequence). The DNA for the CDR3 is TGCAGTGCGAAGAACCCAACGGACAACACTGAAGCTTTCTTT. Protein sequence: CSAKNPTDNTEAFF.

This clonotype was seen at least ten times. V gene TRBV7-9 combines with J gene TRBJ1-2; 7 bases map to TRBD1. The CDR3 covers 15 residues. V dropped 4 bases and J dropped 4; count of bases not matched to a gene: 9. Germline V gives CDR1 SEHNR, CDR2 FQNEAQ (reference sequence). CDR3 sequence reads: CASSSYRGGSYGYTF. CDR3 DNA sequence: TGTGCCAGCAGCTCTTACCGAGGGGGCAGCTATGGCTACACCTTC.

A word on this clonotype: Since a much larger clone is just one base distant, this may be a read error. V and J are TRBV5-1 and TRBJ1-2, with TRBD1 matching over 10 bases. Germline CDR1 SGHRS, CDR2 YFSETQ. This CDR3 has 16 residues. CDR3 DNA: TGCGCCAGCAGCTCGACAGGGGGCGTTGGTAACTATGGCTGCACCTTC. Translated, it gives CASSSTGGVGNYGCTF.

V usage is TRBV29-1 and J usage is TRBJ2-7, with TRBD2 matching over 9 bases. Germline CDR1 is SQVTM and CDR2 is ANQGSEA. CDR3 length: 13 amino acids. The V and J ends lost 6 bases and 1 base, in that order; junction bases with no gene match: 4. The CDR3 sequence is CSVRLAASYEQYF. CDR3 nucleotides: TGCAGCGTGAGACTAGCGGCATCCTACGAGCAGTACTTC.